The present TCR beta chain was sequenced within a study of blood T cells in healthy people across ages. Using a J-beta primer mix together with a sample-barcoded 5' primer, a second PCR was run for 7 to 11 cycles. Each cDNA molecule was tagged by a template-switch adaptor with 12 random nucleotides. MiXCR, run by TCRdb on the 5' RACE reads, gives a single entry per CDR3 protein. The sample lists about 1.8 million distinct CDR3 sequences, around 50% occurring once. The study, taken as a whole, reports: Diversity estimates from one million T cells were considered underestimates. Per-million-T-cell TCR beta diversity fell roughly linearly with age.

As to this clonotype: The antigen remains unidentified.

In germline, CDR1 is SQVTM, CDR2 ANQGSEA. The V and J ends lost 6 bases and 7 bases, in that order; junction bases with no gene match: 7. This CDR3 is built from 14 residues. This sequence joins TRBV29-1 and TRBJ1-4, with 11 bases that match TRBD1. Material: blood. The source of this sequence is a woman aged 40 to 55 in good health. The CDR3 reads CSVVWTGGVEKLFF. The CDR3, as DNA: TGCAGCGTCGTCTGGACAGGGGGCGTTGAAAAACTGTTTTTT.